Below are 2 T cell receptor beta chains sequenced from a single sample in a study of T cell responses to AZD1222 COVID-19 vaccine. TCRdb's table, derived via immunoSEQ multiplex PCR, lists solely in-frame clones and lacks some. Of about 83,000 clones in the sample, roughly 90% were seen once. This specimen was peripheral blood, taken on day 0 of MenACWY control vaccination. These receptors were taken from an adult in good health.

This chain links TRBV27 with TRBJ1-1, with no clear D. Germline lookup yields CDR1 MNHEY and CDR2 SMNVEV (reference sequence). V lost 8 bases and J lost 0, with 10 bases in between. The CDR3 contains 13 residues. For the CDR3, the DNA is TGTGCCAGCCGGACCAATTTGAACACTGAAGCTTTCTTT. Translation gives CASRTNLNTEAFF.

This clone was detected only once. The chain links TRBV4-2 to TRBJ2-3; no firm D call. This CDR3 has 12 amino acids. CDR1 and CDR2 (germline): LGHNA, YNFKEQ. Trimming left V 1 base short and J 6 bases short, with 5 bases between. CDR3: CASSQVGDTQYF. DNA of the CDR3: TGTGCCAGCAGCCAAGTGGGGGATACGCAGTATTTT.